This T cell receptor (beta chain) originates from a study of T cell repertoires in cytomegalovirus infection. For the study at large: In the study, CMV epitopes included recently identified HLA-C-restricted and well-studied HLA-B-restricted ones. Indicated by public TCR beta signatures were CMV infection and matching HLA type. Study results and caveats: CMV-specific TCR beta clonotypes restricted by HLA-C were the ones dominating the ex vivo response. The cumulative frequency of public TCR beta families identified carriers of CMV plus the relevant HLA.

TCRdb processed the reads anew with MiXCR; each CDR3 protein has one entry. There are 450,000 to 550,000 distinct CDR3 sequences in the sample; 42% occur only once, and roughly two fifths lies in the top ten. The V gene lost 5 bases and the J gene lost 3 bases, with 15 bases spanning the gap. Germline-derived CDR1 and CDR2 are SGHVT and SQSDAQ. The CDR3 sequence is 15 residues long. With respect to this clonotype: The antigen is undetermined.

The origin of this receptor is a human donor in good health (CMV status not recorded). Some clones in this sample may be carry-over from other donors' samples. The source was cultured PBMCs, collected from culture after CMV antigen stimulation. J is TRBJ2-3 and V is TRBV7-4; D not resolved. The CDR3 coding sequence is TGTGCCAGCAGCCCCAGGACCGCAGCGACAGATACGCAGTATTTT. This gives the protein CASSPRTAATDTQYF.